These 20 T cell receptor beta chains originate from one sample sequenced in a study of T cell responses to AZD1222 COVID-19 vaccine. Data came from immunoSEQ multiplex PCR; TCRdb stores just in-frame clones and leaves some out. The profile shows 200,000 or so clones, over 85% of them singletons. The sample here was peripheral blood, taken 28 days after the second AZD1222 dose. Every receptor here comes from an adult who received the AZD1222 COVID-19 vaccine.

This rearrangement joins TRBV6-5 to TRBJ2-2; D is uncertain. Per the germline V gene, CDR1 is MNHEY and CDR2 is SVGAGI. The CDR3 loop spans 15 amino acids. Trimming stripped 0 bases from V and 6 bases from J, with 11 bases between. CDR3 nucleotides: TGTGCCAGCAGTTACTCGGTAATGGGCGCCGGGGAGCTGTTTTTT. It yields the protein CASSYSVMGAGELFF.

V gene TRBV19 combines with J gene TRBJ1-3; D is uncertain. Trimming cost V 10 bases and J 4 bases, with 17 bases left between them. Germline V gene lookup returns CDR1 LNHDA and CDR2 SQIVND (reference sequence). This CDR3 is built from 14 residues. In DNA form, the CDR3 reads TGTGCCACCCAATCCCTGGCATCCGGAAACACCATATATTTT. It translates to CATQSLASGNTIYF.

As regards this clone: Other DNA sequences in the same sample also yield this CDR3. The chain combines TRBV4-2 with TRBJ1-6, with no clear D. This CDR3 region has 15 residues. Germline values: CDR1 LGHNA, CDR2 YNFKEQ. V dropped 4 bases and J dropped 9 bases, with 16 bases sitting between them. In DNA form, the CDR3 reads TGTGCCAGCAGCCCGGACGCCGGAGGAAGTTCACCCCTCCACTTT. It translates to CASSPDAGGSSPLHF.

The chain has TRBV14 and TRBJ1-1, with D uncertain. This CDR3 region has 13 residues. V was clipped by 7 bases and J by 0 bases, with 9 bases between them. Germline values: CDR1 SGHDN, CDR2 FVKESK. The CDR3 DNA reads TGTGCCAGCACTCAGGCGCTGAACACTGAAGCTTTCTTT. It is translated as CASTQALNTEAFF.

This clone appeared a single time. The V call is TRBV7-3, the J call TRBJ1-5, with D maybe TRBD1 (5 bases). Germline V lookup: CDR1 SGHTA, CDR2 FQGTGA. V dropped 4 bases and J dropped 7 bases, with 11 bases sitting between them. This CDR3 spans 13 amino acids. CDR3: CASSSQGGQPQHF. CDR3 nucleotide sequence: TGTGCCAGCAGCTCTCAGGGAGGCCAGCCCCAGCATTTT.

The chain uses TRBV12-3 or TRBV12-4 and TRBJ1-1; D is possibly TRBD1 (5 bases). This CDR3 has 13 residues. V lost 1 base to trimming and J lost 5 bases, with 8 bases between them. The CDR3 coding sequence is TGTGCCAGCAGTTTAGGGGGGGTGACTGAAGCTTTCTTT. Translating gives CASSLGGVTEAFF.

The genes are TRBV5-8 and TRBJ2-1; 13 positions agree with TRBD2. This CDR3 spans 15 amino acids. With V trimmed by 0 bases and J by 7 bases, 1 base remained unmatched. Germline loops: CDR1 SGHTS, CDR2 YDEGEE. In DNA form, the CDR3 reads TGTGCCAGCAGCTTGGGACTAGCGGGGGGTAATGAGCAGTTCTTC. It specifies CASSLGLAGGNEQFF.

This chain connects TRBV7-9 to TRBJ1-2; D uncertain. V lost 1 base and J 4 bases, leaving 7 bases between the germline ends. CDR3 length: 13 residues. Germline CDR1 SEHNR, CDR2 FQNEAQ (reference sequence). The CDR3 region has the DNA TGTGCCAGCAGCTTAGAGAGGGTCTATGGCTACACCTTC. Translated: CASSLERVYGYTF.

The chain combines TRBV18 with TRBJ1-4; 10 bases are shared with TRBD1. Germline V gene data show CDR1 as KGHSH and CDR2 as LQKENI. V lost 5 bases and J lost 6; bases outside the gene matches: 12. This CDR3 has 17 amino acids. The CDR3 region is CASSSDRGRGGYEKLFF. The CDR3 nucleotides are TGTGCCAGCTCATCCGACAGGGGGCGAGGAGGCTATGAAAAACTGTTTTTT.

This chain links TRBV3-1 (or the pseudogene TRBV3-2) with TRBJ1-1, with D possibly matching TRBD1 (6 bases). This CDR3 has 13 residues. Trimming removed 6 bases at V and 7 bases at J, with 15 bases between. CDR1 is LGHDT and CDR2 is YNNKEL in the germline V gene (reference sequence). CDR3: CASSTWGAYEAFF. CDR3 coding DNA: TGTGCCAGCAGTACCTGGGGGGCCTATGAAGCTTTCTTT.

The CDR3 DNA reads TGTGCCAGCAGTTCCCTAGCGGGGACCTACAATGAGCAGTTCTTC. It yields the protein CASSSLAGTYNEQFF. The chain employs TRBV27 and TRBJ2-1; the match to TRBD2 covers 9 bases. The CDR3 runs 15 residues. Germline loops: CDR1 MNHEY, CDR2 SMNVEV (reference sequence). V gave up 4 bases and J gave up 2 bases; unmatched junction bases: 3.

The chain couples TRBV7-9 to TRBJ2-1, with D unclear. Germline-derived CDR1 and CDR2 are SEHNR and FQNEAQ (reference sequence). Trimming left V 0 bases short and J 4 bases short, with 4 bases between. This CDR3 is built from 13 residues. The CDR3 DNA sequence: TGTGCCAGCAGCTTAGCGATTTACAATGAGCAGTTCTTC. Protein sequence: CASSLAIYNEQFF.

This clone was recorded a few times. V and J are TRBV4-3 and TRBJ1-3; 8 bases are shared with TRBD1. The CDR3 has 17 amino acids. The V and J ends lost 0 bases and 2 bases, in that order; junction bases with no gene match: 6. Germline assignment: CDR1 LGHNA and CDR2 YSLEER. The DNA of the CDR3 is TGCGCCAGCAGCCAAGAGACAGGGGCGAGCGCTGGAAACACCATATATTTT. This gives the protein CASSQETGASAGNTIYF.

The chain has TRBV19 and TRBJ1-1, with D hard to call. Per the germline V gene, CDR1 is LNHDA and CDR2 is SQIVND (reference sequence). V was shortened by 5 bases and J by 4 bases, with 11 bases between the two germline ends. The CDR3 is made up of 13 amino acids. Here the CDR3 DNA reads TGTGCCAGTAGTGGACCCTTCTTCACTGAAGCTTTCTTT. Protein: CASSGPFFTEAFF. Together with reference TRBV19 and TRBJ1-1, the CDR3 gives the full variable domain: DGGITQSPKYLFRKEGQNVTLSCEQNLNHDAMYWYRQDPGQGLRLIYYSQIVNDFQKGDIAEGYSVSREKKESFPLTVTSAQKNPTAFYLCASSGPFFTEAFFGQGTRLTVV.

CDR3 region: CASSESGQLYEQYF. DNA for the CDR3: TGTGCCAGCAGTGAGAGCGGACAGCTCTACGAGCAGTACTTC. V usage is TRBV6-1 and J usage is TRBJ2-7; D might be TRBD1 (6 bases). Trimming pared 3 bases from V and 3 bases from J, leaving 12 bases between. The CDR3 is 14 residues long. From germline, CDR1 is MNHNS and CDR2 SASEGT.

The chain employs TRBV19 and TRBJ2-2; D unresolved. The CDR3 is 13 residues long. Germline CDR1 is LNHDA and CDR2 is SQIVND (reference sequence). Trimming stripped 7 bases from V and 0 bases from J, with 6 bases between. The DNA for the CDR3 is TGTGCCAGTACGGCCGCGAACACCGGGGAGCTGTTTTTT. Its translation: CASTAANTGELFF. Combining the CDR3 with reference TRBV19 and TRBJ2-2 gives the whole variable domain DGGITQSPKYLFRKEGQNVTLSCEQNLNHDAMYWYRQDPGQGLRLIYYSQIVNDFQKGDIAEGYSVSREKKESFPLTVTSAQKNPTAFYLCASTAANTGELFFGEGSRLTVL.

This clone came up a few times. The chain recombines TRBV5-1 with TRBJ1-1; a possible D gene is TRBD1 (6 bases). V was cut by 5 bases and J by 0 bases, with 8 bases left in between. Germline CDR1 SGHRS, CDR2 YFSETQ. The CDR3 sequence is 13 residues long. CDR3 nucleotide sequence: TGCGCCAGCAGAGGACAGCTGAACACTGAAGCTTTCTTT. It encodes CASRGQLNTEAFF.

The CDR3: CATSRVRQTDEKLFF. CDR3 bases: TGTGCCACCAGCAGAGTGAGGCAGACCGATGAAAAACTGTTTTTT. This chain uses TRBV15 with TRBJ1-4; D ambiguous. The CDR3 covers 15 residues. V shed 1 base and J shed 6 bases, with 12 bases lying between them. From germline, CDR1 is LNHNV and CDR2 YYDKDF (reference sequence).

The CDR3 DNA reads as TGCGCCAGCAGCGGACACCCGAACACTGAAGCTTTCTTT. It yields the protein CASSGHPNTEAFF. This chain links TRBV10-1 with TRBJ1-1, with D tentatively TRBD1 (5 bases). The CDR3 is 13 residues long. V was clipped by 6 bases and J by 1 base, with 9 bases between them. Germline V lookup: CDR1 WNHNN, CDR2 SYGVQD (reference sequence).

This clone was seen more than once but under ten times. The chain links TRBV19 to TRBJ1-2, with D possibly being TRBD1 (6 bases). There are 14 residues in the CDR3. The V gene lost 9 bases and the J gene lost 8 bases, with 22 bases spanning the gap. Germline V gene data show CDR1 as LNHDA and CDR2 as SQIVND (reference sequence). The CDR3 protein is CASRRGRDIIGYTF. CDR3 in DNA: TGTGCCAGCCGCAGAGGGAGGGACATAATCGGCTACACCTTC.